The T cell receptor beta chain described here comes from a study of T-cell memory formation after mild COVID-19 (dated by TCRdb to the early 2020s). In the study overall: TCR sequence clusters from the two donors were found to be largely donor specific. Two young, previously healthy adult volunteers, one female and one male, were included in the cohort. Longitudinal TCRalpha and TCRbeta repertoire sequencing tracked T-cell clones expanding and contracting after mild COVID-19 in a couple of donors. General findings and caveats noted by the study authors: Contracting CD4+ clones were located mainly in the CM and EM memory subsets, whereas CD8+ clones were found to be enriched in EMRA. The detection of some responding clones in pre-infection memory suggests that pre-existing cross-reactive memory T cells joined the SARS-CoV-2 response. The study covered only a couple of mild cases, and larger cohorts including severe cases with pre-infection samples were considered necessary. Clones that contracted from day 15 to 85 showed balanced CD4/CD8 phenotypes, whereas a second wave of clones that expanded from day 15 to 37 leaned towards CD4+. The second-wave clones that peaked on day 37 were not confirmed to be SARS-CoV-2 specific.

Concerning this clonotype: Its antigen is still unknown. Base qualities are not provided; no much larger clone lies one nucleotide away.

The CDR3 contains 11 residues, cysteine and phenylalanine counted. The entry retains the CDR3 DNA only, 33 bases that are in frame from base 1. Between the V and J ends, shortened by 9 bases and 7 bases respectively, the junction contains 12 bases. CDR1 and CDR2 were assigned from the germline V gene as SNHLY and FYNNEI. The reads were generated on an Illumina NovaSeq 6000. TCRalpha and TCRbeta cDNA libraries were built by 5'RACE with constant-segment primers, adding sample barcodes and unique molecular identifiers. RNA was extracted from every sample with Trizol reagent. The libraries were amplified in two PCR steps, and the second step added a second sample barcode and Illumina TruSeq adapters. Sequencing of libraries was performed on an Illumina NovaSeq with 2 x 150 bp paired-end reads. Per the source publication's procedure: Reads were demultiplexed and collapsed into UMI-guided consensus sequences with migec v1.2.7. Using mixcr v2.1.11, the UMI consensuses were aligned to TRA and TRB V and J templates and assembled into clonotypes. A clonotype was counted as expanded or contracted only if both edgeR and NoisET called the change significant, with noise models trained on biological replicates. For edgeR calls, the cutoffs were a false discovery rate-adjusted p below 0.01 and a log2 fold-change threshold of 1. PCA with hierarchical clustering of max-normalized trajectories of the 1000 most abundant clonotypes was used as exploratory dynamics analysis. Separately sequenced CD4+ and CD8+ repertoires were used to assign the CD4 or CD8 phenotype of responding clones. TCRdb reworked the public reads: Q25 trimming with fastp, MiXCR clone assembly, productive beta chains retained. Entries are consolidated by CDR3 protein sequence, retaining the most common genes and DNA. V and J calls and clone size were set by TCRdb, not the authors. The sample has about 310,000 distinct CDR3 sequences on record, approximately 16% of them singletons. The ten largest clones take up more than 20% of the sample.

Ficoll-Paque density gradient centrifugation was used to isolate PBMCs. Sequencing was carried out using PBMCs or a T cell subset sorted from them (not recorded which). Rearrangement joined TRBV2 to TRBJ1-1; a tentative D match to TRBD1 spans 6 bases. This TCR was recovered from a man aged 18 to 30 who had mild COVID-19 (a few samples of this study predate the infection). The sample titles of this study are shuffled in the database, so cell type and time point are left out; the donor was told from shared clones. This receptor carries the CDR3 CASQLQGEAFF. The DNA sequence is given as TGTGCCAGTCAGCTACAGGGTGAAGCTTTCTTT.